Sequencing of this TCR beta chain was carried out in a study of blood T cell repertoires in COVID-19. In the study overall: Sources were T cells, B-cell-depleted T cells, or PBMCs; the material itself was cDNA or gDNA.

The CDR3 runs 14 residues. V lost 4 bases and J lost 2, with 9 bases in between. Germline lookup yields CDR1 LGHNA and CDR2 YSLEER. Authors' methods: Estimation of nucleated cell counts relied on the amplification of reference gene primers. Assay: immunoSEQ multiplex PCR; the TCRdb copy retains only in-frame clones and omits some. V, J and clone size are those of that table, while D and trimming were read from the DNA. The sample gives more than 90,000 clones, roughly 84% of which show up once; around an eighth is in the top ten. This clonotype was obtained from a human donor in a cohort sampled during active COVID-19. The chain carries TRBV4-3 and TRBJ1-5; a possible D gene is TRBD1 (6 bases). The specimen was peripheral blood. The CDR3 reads CASSPGAGNQPQHF. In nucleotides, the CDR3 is TGCGCCAGCAGCCCAGGGGCGGGCAATCAGCCCCAGCATTTT.